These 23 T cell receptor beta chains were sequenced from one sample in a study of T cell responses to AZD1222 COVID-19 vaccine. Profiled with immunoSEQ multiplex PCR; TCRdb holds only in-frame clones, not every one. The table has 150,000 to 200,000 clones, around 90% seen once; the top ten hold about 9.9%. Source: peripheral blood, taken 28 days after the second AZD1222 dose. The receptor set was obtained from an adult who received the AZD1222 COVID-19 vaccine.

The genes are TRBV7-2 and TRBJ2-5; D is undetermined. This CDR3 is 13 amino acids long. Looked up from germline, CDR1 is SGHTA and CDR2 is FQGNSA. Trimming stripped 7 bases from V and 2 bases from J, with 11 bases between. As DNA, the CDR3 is TGTGCCAGCAAAACGGGCCCACAAGAGACCCAGTACTTC. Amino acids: CASKTGPQETQYF. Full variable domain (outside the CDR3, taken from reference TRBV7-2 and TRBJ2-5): GAGVSQSPSNKVTEKGKDVELRCDPISGHTALYWYRQSLGQGLEFLIYFQGNSAPDKSGLPSDRFSAERTGGSVSTLTIQRTQQEDSAVYLCASKTGPQETQYFGPGTRLLVL.

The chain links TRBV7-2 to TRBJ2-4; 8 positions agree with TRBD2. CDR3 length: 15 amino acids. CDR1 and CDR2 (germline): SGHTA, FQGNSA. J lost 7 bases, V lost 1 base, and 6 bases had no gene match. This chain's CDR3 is CASSLVRRGANIQYF. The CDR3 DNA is TGTGCCAGCAGCTTAGTTAGGCGGGGGGCCAACATTCAGTACTTC.

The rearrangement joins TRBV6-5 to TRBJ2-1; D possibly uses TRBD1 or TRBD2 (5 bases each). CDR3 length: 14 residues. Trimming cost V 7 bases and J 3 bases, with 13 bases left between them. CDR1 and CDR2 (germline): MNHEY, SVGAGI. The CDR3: CASNSGQVYNEQFF. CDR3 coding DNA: TGTGCCAGCAATTCGGGGCAGGTCTACAATGAGCAGTTCTTC.

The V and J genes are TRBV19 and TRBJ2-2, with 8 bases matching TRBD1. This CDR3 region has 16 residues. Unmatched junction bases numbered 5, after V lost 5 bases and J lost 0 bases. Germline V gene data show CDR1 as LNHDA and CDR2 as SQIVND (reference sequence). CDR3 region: CASSSQTGANTGELFF. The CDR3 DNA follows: TGTGCCAGTAGTTCTCAGACAGGGGCGAACACCGGGGAGCTGTTTTTT. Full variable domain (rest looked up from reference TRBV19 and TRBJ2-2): DGGITQSPKYLFRKEGQNVTLSCEQNLNHDAMYWYRQDPGQGLRLIYYSQIVNDFQKGDIAEGYSVSREKKESFPLTVTSAQKNPTAFYLCASSSQTGANTGELFFGEGSRLTVL.

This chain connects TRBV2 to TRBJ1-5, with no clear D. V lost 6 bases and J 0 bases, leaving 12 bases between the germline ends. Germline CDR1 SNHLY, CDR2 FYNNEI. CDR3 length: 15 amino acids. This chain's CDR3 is CASRLDNYSNQPQHF. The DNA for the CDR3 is TGTGCCAGCAGACTCGACAACTATAGCAATCAGCCCCAGCATTTT.

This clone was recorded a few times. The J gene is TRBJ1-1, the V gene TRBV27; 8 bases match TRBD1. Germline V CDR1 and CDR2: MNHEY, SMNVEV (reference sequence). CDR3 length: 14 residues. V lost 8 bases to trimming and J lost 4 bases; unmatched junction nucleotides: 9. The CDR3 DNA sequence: TGTGCCAGCCTAAAACAGGGGGAGATCACTGAAGCTTTCTTT. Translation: CASLKQGEITEAFF.

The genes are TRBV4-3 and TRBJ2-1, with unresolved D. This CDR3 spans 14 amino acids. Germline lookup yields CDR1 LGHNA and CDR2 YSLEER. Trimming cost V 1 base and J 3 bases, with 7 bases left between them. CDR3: CASSQGAVYNEQFF. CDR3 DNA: TGCGCCAGCAGCCAAGGTGCAGTCTACAATGAGCAGTTCTTC.

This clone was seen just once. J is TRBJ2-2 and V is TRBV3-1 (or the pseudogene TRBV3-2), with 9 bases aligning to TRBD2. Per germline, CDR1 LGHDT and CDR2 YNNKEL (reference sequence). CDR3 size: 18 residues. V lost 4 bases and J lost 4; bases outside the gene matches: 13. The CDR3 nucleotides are TGTGCCAGCAGCCCCCTGGGTCTACTAGCGGGTTCCACCGGGGAGCTGTTTTTT. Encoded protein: CASSPLGLLAGSTGELFF.

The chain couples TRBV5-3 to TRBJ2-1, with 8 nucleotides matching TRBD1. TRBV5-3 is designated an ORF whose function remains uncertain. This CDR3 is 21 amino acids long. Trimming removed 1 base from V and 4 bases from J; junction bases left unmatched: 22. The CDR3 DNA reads TGTGCCAGAAGCTTGCCTCGGCAGGACAGGGTCACCAAACCTCCTTACAATGAGCAGTTCTTC. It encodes CARSLPRQDRVTKPPYNEQFF.

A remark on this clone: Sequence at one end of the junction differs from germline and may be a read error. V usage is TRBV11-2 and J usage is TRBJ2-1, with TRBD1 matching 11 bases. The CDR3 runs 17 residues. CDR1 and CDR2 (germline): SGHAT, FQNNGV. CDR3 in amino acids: CASTLRWGQGAYNEQFF. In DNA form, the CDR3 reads TGTGCCAGCACCTTAAGATGGGGACAGGGGGCCTACAATGAGCAGTTCTTC.

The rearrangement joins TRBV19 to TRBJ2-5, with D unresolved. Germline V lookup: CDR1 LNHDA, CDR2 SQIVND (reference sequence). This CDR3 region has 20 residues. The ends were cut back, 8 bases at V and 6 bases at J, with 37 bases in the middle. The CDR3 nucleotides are TGTGCCAGTCAGTCCCGGCGCAGGTCGACCGATCGTTCCGTCAGAAAGACCCAGTACTTC. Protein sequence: CASQSRRRSTDRSVRKTQYF.

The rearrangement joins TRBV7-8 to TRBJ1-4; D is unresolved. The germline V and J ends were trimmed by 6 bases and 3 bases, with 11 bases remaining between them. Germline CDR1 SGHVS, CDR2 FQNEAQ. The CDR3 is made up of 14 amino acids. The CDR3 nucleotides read TGTGCCAGCAGTCCCGGTGAGGCTAATGAAAAACTGTTTTTT. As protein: CASSPGEANEKLFF.

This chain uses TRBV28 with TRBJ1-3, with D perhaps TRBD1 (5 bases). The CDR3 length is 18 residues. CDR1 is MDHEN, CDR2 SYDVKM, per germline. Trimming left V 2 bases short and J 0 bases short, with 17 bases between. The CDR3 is CASSLAGVGGPSGNTIYF. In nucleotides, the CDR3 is TGTGCCAGCAGTTTAGCGGGTGTCGGGGGACCCTCTGGAAACACCATATATTTT.

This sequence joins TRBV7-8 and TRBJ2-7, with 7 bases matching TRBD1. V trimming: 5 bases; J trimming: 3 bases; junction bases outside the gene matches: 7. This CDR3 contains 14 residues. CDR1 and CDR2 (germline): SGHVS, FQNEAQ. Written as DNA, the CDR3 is TGTGCCAGCAGCGTCCGACAGGGAAGCTACGAGCAGTACTTC. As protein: CASSVRQGSYEQYF.

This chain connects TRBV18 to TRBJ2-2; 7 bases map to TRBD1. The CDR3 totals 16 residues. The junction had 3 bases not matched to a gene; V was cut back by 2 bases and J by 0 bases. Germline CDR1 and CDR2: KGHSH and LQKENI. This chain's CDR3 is CASSPRGQANTGELFF. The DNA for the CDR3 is TGTGCCAGCTCACCAAGAGGACAGGCGAACACCGGGGAGCTGTTTTTT.

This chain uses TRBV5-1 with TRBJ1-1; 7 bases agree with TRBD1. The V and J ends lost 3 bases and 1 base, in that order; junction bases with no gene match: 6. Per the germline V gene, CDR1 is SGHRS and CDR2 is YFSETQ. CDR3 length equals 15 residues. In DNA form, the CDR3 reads TGCGCCAGCAGCTCAACAGGGGCCTCGAACACTGAAGCTTTCTTT. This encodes CASSSTGASNTEAFF.

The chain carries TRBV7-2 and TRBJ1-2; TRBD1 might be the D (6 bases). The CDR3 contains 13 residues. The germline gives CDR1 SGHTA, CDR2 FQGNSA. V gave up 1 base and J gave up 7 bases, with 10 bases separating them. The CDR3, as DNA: TGTGCCAGCAGCTTAGGGCACAGGGTTGGCTACACCTTC. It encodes CASSLGHRVGYTF.

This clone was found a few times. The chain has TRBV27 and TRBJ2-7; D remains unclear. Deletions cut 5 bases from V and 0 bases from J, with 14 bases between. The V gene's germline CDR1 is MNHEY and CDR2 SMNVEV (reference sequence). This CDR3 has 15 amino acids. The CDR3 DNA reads TGTGCCAGCAGTCAAGGGATCATGAGCTCCTACGAGCAGTACTTC. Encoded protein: CASSQGIMSSYEQYF.

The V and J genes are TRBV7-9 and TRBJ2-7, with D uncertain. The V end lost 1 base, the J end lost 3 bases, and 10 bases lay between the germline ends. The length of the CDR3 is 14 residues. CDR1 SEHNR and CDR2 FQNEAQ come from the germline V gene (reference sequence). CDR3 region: CASSLVETSYEQYF. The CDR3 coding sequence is TGTGCCAGCAGCTTAGTGGAGACGAGCTACGAGCAGTACTTC.

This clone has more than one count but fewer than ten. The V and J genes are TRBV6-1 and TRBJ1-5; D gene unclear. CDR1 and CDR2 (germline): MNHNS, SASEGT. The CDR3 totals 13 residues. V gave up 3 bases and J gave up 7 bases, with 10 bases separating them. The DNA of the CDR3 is TGTGCCAGCAGTGAGGCAAACCGGCAGCCCCAGCATTTT. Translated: CASSEANRQPQHF.

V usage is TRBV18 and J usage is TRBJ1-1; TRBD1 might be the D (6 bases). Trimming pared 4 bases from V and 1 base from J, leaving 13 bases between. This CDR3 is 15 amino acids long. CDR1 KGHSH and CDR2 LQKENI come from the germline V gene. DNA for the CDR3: TGTGCCAGCTCACGAGAGGGGGGCGCGAACACTGAAGCTTTCTTT. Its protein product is CASSREGGANTEAFF.

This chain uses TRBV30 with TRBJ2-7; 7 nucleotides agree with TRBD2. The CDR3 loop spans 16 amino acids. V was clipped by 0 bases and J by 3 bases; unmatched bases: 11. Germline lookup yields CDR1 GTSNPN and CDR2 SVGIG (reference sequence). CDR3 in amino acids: CAWSVPRGGIIYEQYF. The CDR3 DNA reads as TGTGCCTGGAGTGTACCTAGGGGAGGGATCATCTACGAGCAGTACTTC.

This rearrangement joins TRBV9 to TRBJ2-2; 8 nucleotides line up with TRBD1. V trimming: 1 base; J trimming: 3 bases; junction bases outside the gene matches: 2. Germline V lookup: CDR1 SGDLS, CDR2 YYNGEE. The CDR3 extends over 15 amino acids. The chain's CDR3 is CASSVKTGDTGELFF. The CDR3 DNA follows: TGTGCCAGCAGCGTAAAGACAGGGGACACCGGGGAGCTGTTTTTT.